This T cell receptor beta chain was identified during a study of blood T cells in healthy people across ages. V shed 5 bases, J shed 0 bases, and the junction held 10 bases outside the gene matches. Germline lookup yields CDR1 MNHEY and CDR2 SVGAGI. This CDR3 region has 18 residues. This clonotype was recorded only once. Its antigen is unidentified. Sample-barcoded 5' priming and a J-beta primer mix drove a second PCR of roughly 6 to 12 cycles. Each CDR3 protein is one row after TCRdb ran MiXCR on the 5' RACE reads. The repertoire has around 800,000 distinct CDR3 sequences, around 43% of them found once; the top ten carry around 21%. Study outcomes and limitations: The CMV status of each donor remained undetermined, and this could have confounded shifts in expanded clonotypes.

The sample was blood. The gene calls are TRBV6-5 and TRBJ1-6, with 7 bases fitting TRBD1. This receptor was obtained from a man aged 55 to 70 in good health. The CDR3 protein is CASSTSGTAYSYNSPLHF. DNA of the CDR3: TGTGCCAGCAGTACTTCCGGGACAGCCTACTCCTATAATTCACCCCTCCACTTT.